This T cell receptor (beta chain) was observed in a study of cytomegalovirus exposure and HLA in healthy donors. About this clone: No antigen is known for it.

The ends were cut back, 3 bases at V and 1 base at J, with 12 bases in the middle. Germline loops: CDR1 LGHNT, CDR2 FRNRAP. This CDR3 is built from 15 residues. The PCR had 60 Vbeta and 13 Jbeta primers. Assay: immunoSEQ multiplex PCR; the TCRdb copy retains only in-frame clones and omits some. The sample has roughly 180,000 clones, roughly 78% seen once. Findings of the study overall: Follow-up analysis found HLA locus-dependent TCR association rates, highest for DRB1 and lowest for HLA-C. Reportedly, diagnosis of cytomegalovirus status by the classifier showed high specificity and sensitivity.

The J gene is TRBJ1-1, the V gene TRBV12-5; perhaps TRBD1 as D (6 bases). This TCR was recovered from a woman between 25 and 40 years old in good health and CMV-seronegative. Sequencing input: PBMCs. The CDR3 protein is CASGFGRTANTEAFF. In nucleotides, the CDR3 is TGTGCTAGTGGTTTTGGGCGGACAGCGAACACTGAAGCTTTCTTT. Complete variable domain (other parts from reference TRBV12-5 and TRBJ1-1): DARVTQTPRHKVTEMGQEVTMRCQPILGHNTVFWYRQTMMQGLELLAYFRNRAPLDDSGMPKDRFSAEMPDATLATLKIQPSEPRDSAVYFCASGFGRTANTEAFFGQGTRLTVV.